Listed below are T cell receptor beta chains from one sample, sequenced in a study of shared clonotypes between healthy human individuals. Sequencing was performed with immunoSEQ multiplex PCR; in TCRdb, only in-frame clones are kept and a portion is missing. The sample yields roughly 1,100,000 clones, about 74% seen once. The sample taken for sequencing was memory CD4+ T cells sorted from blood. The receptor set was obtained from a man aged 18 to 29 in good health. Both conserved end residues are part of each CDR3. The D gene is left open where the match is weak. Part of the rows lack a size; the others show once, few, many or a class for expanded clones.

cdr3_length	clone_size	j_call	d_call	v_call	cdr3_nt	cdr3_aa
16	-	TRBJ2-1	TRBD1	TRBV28	TGTGCCAGCAGTTTAACGACCGGGACAGGGGCAGGGGAGCAGTTCTTC	CASSLTTGTGAGEQFF
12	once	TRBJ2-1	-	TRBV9	TGTGCCAGCCCTACTAGTCCGGATGAGCAGTTCTTC	CASPTSPDEQFF
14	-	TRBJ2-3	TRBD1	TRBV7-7	TGTGCTAGCAGTATGGGACAGGGAGCAGATACGCAGTATTTT	CASSMGQGADTQYF
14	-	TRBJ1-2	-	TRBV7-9	TGTGCCAGCAGCTCAAACCTGGTAGCGGATGGCTACACCTTC	CASSSNLVADGYTF
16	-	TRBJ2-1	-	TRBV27	TGTGCCAGCACCACCACCCTATTCAGCTCAACCCATGAGCAGTTCTTC	CASTTTLFSSTHEQFF
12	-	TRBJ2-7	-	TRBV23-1	TGCGCCAGCAGTCACCACACCTATCGGGAGTACTTC	CASSHHTYREYF
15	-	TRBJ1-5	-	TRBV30	TGTGCCTGGAGTGTGGGGCACTATAGCAATCAGCCCCAGCATTTT	CAWSVGHYSNQPQHF
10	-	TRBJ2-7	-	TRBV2	TGTGCCAGCAGGGGTTACGAGCAGTACTTC	CASRGYEQYF
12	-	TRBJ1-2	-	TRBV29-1	TGCAGCGTTGAACCCGGGGGTGGAAGCTACACCTTC	CSVEPGGGSYTF
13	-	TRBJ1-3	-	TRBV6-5	TGTGCCAGCTACCGGGACTCTGGAAACACCATATATTTT	CASYRDSGNTIYF
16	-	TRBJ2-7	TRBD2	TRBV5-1	TGCGCCAGCAGCTTGGCCGGACTAGCGGGGCCGGAGGAGCAGTACTTC	CASSLAGLAGPEEQYF
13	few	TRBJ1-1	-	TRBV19	TGTGCCAGTAGTATTGAGGGGCCCCCTGAAGCTTTCTTT	CASSIEGPPEAFF
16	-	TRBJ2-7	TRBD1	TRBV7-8	TGTGCCAGCAGCTTACGAAGGGACAGGGGGCAATACGAGCAGTACTTC	CASSLRRDRGQYEQYF
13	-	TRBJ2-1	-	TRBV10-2	TGCGCCAGCAGTGACCCCAGCTACAATGAGCAGTTCTTC	CASSDPSYNEQFF
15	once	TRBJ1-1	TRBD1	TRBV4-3	TGCGCCAGCAGCCAGAAGACAGGGGTACGGACTGAAGCTTTCTTT	CASSQKTGVRTEAFF
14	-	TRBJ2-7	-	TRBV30	TGTGCCTGGAGTCCCCTTGGCGGGTTCTACGAGCAGTACTTC	CAWSPLGGFYEQYF
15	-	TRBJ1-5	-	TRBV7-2	TGTGCCAGCAGCTATGGGGGGGGCCCCAATCAGCCCCAGCATTTT	CASSYGGGPNQPQHF
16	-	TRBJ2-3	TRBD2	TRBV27	TGTGCCAGCAGTCTACTAGCGGGGGGGAGCACAGATACGCAGTATTTT	CASSLLAGGSTDTQYF
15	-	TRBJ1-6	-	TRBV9	TGTGCCAGCAGCGTAGGAGGGGGGGGCCGTTCACCCCTCCACTTT	CASSVGGGGRSPLHF
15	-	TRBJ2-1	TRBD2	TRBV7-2	TGTGCCAGCAGCTTAGACGGGAGGGCCGCTAATGAGCAGTTCTTC	CASSLDGRAANEQFF
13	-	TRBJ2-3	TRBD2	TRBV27	TGTGCCAGCAGTTCTCGGCGGGGGAATACGCAGTATTTT	CASSSRRGNTQYF
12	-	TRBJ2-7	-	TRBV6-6	TGTGCCAGCAGTCCCCGTAGTAAAGAGCAGTACTTC	CASSPRSKEQYF
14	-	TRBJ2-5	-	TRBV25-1	TGTGCCAGCAGTGACAGAGGGTTTCAAGAGACCCAGTACTTC	CASSDRGFQETQYF
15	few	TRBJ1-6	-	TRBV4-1	TGCGCCAGCAGCCAAGATTCACAGCCCGCCCTCACCCTCCACTTT	CASSQDSQPALTLHF
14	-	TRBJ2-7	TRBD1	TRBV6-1	TGTGCCACCTGGGCGGGACAGGGTCTTTACGAGCAGTACTTC	CATWAGQGLYEQYF
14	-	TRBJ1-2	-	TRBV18	TGTGCCAGCTCACCGTCGCAGAATCTCTATGGCTACACCTTC	CASSPSQNLYGYTF
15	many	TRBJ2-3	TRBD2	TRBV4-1	TGCGCCAGCAGCCCGGGACTAGCGGGGACAGATACGCAGTATTTT	CASSPGLAGTDTQYF
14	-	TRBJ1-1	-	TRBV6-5	TGTGCCAGCAGCCCCACAGGTCAAAACACTGAAGCTTTCTTT	CASSPTGQNTEAFF
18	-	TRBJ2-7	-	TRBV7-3	TGTGCCAGCAGCTCAATTGGGAACAGGACCAACCTACCCTACGAGCAGTACTTC	CASSSIGNRTNLPYEQYF
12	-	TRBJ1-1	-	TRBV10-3	TGTGCCAGCGGCGGGGGATCGACTGAAGCTTTCTTT	CASGGGSTEAFF
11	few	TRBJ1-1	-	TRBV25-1	TGTGCCAGCACCAGCAACACTGAAGCTTTCTTT	CASTSNTEAFF
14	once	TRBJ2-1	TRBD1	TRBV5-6	TGTGCCAGCAGCCGGGGACAGTTAAACACTGAGCAGTTCTTC	CASSRGQLNTEQFF
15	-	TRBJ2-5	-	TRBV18	TGTGCCAGCTCACCGTCCGACATTGTCCAAGAGACCCAGTACTTC	CASSPSDIVQETQYF
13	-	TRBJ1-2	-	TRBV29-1	TGCAGCGTTTTGGAGGGGGACCGCTATGGCTACACCTTC	CSVLEGDRYGYTF
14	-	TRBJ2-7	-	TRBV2	TGTGCCAGCAGGTGGGACTTAAGCTCCTACGAGCAGTACTTC	CASRWDLSSYEQYF
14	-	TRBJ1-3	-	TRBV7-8	TGTGCCAGCAGCTTATTGGACAGAAGAGACACCATATATTTT	CASSLLDRRDTIYF
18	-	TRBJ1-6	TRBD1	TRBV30	TGTGCCTGGAGTGTACAGGTGGGGACAGGGGTAAGAAATTCACCCCTCCACTTT	CAWSVQVGTGVRNSPLHF
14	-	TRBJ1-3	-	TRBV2	TGTGCCAGCAGCCTGGGAGGGGCTGGAAACACCATATATTTT	CASSLGGAGNTIYF
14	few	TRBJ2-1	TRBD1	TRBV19	TGTGCCAGTAGTATAGCGCAGGGGGCCGGTGAGCAGTTCTTC	CASSIAQGAGEQFF
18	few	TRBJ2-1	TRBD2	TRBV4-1	TGCGCCAGCAGCCAAGAACGGACTAGCGGGGGGGCCTACAATGAGCAGTTCTTC	CASSQERTSGGAYNEQFF